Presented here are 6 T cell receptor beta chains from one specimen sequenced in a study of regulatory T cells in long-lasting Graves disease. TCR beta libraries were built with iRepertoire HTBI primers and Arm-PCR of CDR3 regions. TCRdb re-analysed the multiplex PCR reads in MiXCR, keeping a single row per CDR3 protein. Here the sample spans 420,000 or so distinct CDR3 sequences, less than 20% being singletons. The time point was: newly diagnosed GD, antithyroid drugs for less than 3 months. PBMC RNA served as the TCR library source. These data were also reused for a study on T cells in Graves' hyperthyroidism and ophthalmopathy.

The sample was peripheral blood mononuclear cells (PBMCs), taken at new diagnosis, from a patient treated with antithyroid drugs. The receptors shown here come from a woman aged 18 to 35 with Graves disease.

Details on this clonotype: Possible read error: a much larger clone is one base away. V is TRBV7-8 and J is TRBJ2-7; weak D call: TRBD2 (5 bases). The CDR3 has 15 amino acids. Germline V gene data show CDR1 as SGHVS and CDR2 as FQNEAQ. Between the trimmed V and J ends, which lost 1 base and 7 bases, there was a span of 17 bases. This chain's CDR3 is CASSLEVLVRDEQYF. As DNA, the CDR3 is TGTGCCAGCAGCTTAGAGGTACTAGTTCGCGATGAGCAGTACTTC.

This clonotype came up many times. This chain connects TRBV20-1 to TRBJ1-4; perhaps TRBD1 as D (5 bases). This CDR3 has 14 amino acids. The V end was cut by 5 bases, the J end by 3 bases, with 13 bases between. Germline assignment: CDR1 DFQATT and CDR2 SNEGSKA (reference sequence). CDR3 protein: CSAPDRWSNEKLFF. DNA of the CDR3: TGCAGTGCTCCCGACAGATGGTCTAATGAAAAACTGTTTTTT.

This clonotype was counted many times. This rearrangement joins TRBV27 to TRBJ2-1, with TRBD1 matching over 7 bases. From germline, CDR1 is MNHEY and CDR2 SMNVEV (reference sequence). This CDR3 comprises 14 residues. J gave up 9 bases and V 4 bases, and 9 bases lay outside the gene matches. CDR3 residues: CASSSTDRVAEQFF. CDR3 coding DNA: TGTGCCAGCAGTTCCACCGACAGGGTGGCTGAGCAGTTCTTC.

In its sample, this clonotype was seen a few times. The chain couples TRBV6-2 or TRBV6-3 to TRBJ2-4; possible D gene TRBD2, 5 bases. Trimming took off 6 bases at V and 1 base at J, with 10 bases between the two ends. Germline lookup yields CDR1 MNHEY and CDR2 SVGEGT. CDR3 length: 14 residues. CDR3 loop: CASSKSGAKNIQYF. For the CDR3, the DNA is TGTGCCAGCAGCAAATCGGGGGCCAAAAACATTCAGTACTTC.

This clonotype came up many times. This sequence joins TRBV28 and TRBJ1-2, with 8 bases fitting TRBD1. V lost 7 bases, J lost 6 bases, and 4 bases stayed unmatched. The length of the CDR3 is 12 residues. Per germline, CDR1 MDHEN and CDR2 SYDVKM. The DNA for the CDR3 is TGTGCCAGCACCCCGGACAGGGATGGCTACACCTTC. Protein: CASTPDRDGYTF.

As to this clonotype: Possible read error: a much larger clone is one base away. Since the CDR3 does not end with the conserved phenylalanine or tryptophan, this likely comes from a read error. This CDR3 reads CSVDSGGGRKTQYL. CDR3 nucleotide sequence: TGCAGCGTTGACTCAGGGGGCGGGAGAAAGACCCAGTACCTC. This chain uses TRBV29-1 with TRBJ2-4, with a weak D call TRBD1 (8 bases). Near its end, the DNA agrees better with TRBJ2-5, so the J call may be wrong. In germline, CDR1 is SQVTM, CDR2 ANQGSEA. This CDR3 has 14 residues.